This paragraph covers one TCR beta chain sequence. As yet, its antigen is unknown. This sample was taken from a study of a mutant IDH1 vaccine in newly diagnosed glioma. Time point noted: week 11, during vaccination. The investigators gave 300 ug of mutant IDH1 20-mer peptide in each vaccine dose, together with topical imiquimod. Assay: immunoSEQ multiplex PCR; the TCRdb copy retains only in-frame clones and omits some. The sample carries some 60,000 clones, 80% recorded once. CDR1 SNHLY and CDR2 FYNNEI come from the germline V gene. Losses at the gene ends were 6 bases for V and 9 bases for J; bases not matched to a gene: 4. The CDR3 is made up of 13 amino acids.

This receptor was identified in a middle-aged man with glioma. The chain employs TRBV2 and TRBJ2-1; 11 bases agree with TRBD1. Material: PBMCs, obtained from a glioma patient whose treatment included an IDH1 peptide vaccine. The CDR3 region is CASSLGTGGEQFF. The CDR3 DNA sequence: TGTGCCAGCAGCCTTGGGACAGGGGGTGAGCAGTTCTTC.